The 3 T cell receptor beta chains below were found in one sample sequenced in a study of shared clonotypes between healthy human individuals (dated by TCRdb to the early 2020s). The method was the immunoSEQ multiplex PCR assay. TCRdb provides this immuneACCESS table in a form limited to in-frame rearrangements. Some clones are lacking; in checked studies, under half of them reflect an unresolved V gene, and why the rest are absent is not known. Within this sample are approximately 940,000 clones, with less than 85% of them counted one time only. The leading ten clones occupy roughly 1.5% of the sample. Material for sequencing was memory CD4+ T cells sorted from blood. This specimen's cell subset or site label, interpreted: CD45RA-negative fraction. Every receptor here comes from a man in his late teens or twenties in good health.

This clone was observed once. The chain uses TRBV14 and TRBJ1-4, with D unclear. V was shortened by 4 bases and J by 7 bases, with 19 bases between the two germline ends. The CDR3 is 16 residues long. Germline CDR1 is SGHDN and CDR2 is FVKESK. This CDR3 reads CASSRWVRFVREKLFF. CDR3 bases: TGTGCCAGCAGCCGGTGGGTTCGCTTCGTCCGTGAAAAACTGTTTTTT.

Written as DNA, the CDR3 is TGTGCCAGCAGCTTAGGGGTGGGGCTCGACTATGGCTACACCTTC. It codes for CASSLGVGLDYGYTF. The V call is TRBV7-9, the J call TRBJ1-2; D possibly corresponds to TRBD1 (5 bases). Germline assignment: CDR1 SEHNR and CDR2 FQNEAQ (reference sequence). Trimming took off 1 base at V and 3 bases at J, with 12 bases between the two ends. This CDR3 contains 15 residues.

The V and J genes are TRBV5-6 and TRBJ2-7; 8 bases align to TRBD1. This CDR3 is built from 14 residues. The V gene end was trimmed by 4 bases and the J gene end by 7 bases; junction bases not matched to a gene: 10. Per the germline V gene, CDR1 is SGHDT and CDR2 is YYEEEE. CDR3 residues: CASSGRQGLREQYF. CDR3 DNA: TGTGCCAGCAGCGGCCGACAGGGGCTAAGGGAGCAGTACTTC.